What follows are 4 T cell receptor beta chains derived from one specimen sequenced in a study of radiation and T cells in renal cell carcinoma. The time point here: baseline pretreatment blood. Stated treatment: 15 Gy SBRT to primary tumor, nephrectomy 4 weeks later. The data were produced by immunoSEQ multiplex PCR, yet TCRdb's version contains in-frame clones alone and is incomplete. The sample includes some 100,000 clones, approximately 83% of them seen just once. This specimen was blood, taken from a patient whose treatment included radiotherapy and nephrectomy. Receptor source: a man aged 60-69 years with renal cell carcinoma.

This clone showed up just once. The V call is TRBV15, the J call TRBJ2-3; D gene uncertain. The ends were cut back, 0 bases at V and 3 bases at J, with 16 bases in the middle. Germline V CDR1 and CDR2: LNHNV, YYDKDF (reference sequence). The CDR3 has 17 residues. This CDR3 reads CATSRDPGSPITDTQYF. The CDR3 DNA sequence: TGTGCCACCAGCAGAGATCCCGGCTCCCCTATTACAGATACGCAGTATTTT.

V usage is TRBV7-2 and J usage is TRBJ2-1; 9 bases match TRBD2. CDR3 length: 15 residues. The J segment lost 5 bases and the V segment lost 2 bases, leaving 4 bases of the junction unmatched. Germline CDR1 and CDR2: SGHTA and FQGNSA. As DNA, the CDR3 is TGTGCCAGCAGCTTAAGCGGGGGGAATAACAATGAGCAGTTCTTC. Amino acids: CASSLSGGNNNEQFF.

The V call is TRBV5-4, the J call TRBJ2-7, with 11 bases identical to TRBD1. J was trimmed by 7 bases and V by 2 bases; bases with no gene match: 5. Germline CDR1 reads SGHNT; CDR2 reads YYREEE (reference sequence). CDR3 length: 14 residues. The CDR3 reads CASSFGTGGREQYF. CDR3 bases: TGTGCCAGCAGCTTCGGGACAGGGGGGCGGGAGCAGTACTTC.

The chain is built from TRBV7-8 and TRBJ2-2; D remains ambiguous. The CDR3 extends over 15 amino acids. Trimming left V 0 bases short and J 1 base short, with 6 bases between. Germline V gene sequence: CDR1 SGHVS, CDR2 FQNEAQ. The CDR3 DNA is TGTGCCAGCAGCTTAGCCGCAGGGAACACCGGGGAGCTGTTTTTT. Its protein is CASSLAAGNTGELFF.